The 30 T cell receptor beta chains below were found in one sample sequenced in a study of CD4+ T cells in melanoma. Profiled with immunoSEQ multiplex PCR; TCRdb holds only in-frame clones, not every one. The data contain around 16,000 clones, less than 85% of them singletons. The sequencing sample was made of cells from a culture (not recorded whether cultured in vitro). Source of these receptors: a human donor with melanoma.

The rearrangement links TRBV7-3 to TRBJ2-3; TRBD1 might be the D (5 bases). Per germline, CDR1 SGHTA and CDR2 FQGTGA. The CDR3 covers 14 residues. Trimming cost V 2 bases and J 0 bases, with 6 bases left between them. As DNA, the CDR3 is TGTGCCAGCAGCTTAGGGGCTAGCACAGATACGCAGTATTTT. Protein sequence: CASSLGASTDTQYF.

This chain joins TRBV10-3 and TRBJ1-2; TRBD1 might be the D (6 bases). Trimming stripped 6 bases from V and 4 bases from J, with 9 bases between. CDR3 length: 12 residues. Germline V CDR1 and CDR2: ENHRY, SYGVKD. The CDR3 loop is CAISAGAYGYTF. DNA of the CDR3: TGTGCCATCAGCGCAGGGGCCTATGGCTACACCTTC.

J is TRBJ2-2 and V is TRBV9; 7 positions agree with TRBD1. This CDR3 region has 15 residues. V lost 3 bases and J lost 4; bases outside the gene matches: 6. The germline CDR1 and CDR2 sequences are SGDLS and YYNGEE. The CDR3 DNA reads as TGTGCCAGCAGCGAGGGACAGCCCCCCACCGGGGAGCTGTTTTTT. Translating gives CASSEGQPPTGELFF.

The rearrangement links TRBV27 to TRBJ2-7; unclear D gene. Germline CDR1 is MNHEY and CDR2 is SMNVEV (reference sequence). The CDR3 is 14 residues long. The germline V and J ends were trimmed by 7 bases and 7 bases, with 20 bases remaining between them. CDR3 DNA sequence: TGTGCCAGCACCGCGAGAAGGCAGGTCGGGGAGCAGTACTTC. The encoded protein is CASTARRQVGEQYF.

The rearrangement joins TRBV29-1 to TRBJ2-1; TRBD2 matches at 12 bases. The V and J ends lost 6 bases and 0 bases, in that order; junction bases with no gene match: 9. Germline-derived CDR1 and CDR2 are SQVTM and ANQGSEA. The CDR3 runs 17 residues. The CDR3 DNA reads as TGCAGCGTCGGACTAGCGGGGAGGTATAGCTCCTACAATGAGCAGTTCTTC. It is translated as CSVGLAGRYSSYNEQFF.

The chain uses TRBV18 and TRBJ1-4; 7 bases line up with TRBD1. Per germline, CDR1 KGHSH and CDR2 LQKENI. The CDR3 consists of 15 residues. Losses at the gene ends were 5 bases for V and 7 bases for J; bases not matched to a gene: 10. This CDR3 reads CASSAIQGSGEKLFF. The CDR3 coding sequence is TGTGCCAGCTCAGCGATACAGGGGTCGGGTGAAAAACTGTTTTTT.

V usage is TRBV7-8 and J usage is TRBJ2-1, with 8 bases identical to TRBD2. Trimming took 2 bases from V and 9 from J; bases not matched to a gene: 18. Per the germline V gene, CDR1 is SGHVS and CDR2 is FQNEAQ. This CDR3 contains 18 residues. CDR3 bases: TGTGCCAGCAGCTTAATAACACGGCAGGTCTTGAGCGGGGGTGAGCAGTTCTTC. Translation: CASSLITRQVLSGGEQFF.

A few counts support this clone. This chain uses TRBV2 with TRBJ2-1; the D is unclear. This CDR3 has 14 residues. Germline V gene lookup returns CDR1 SNHLY and CDR2 FYNNEI. Trimming removed 10 bases at V and 0 bases at J, with 13 bases between. CDR3 sequence: CATRLASSYNEQFF. CDR3 coding DNA: TGTGCCACCAGACTGGCAAGCTCCTACAATGAGCAGTTCTTC.

V usage is TRBV11-2 and J usage is TRBJ1-2, with TRBD1 matching 7 bases. Germline CDR1 reads SGHAT; CDR2 reads FQNNGV. The V and J ends lost 5 bases and 10 bases, in that order; junction bases with no gene match: 10. The CDR3 covers 13 residues. CDR3 loop: CASSQTGKRDYTF. DNA for the CDR3: TGTGCCAGCAGCCAGACAGGGAAGCGAGACTACACCTTC.

J is TRBJ2-3 and V is TRBV6-5, with 8 bases fitting TRBD2. With V trimmed by 0 bases and J by 2 bases, 4 bases remained unmatched. Germline CDR1 reads MNHEY; CDR2 reads SVGAGI. The length of the CDR3 is 16 residues. The CDR3 DNA sequence: TGTGCCAGCAGTTACTCTGCTAGCGGGTTCACAGATACGCAGTATTTT. The encoded protein is CASSYSASGFTDTQYF.

The rearrangement joins TRBV9 to TRBJ2-3; 9 bases are shared with TRBD2. The CDR3 is 15 residues long. CDR1 and CDR2 (germline): SGDLS, YYNGEE. The V segment lost 2 bases and the J segment 1 base; nucleotides outside the gene matches: 2. The CDR3 protein is CASSVASGGTDTQYF. Here the CDR3 DNA reads TGTGCCAGCAGCGTCGCTAGCGGGGGCACAGATACGCAGTATTTT. The whole variable domain, remainder taken from reference TRBV9 and TRBJ2-3, is DSGVTQTPKHLITATGQRVTLRCSPRSGDLSVYWYQQSLDQGLQFLIQYYNGEERAKGNILERFSAQQFPDLHSELNLSSLELGDSALYFCASSVASGGTDTQYFGPGTRLTVL.

The V call is TRBV7-2, the J call TRBJ1-5; D is possibly TRBD1 (5 bases). V was trimmed by 1 base and J by 9 bases, leaving 10 bases between them. This CDR3 contains 13 residues. Germline V CDR1 and CDR2: SGHTA, FQGNSA. CDR3 in DNA: TGTGCCAGCAGCTTAGACACCGGGGGGCCCCAGCATTTT. As protein: CASSLDTGGPQHF.

The CDR3 spells CSVQRGSADTQYF. The CDR3 DNA is TGCAGCGTCCAGCGGGGGAGCGCAGATACGCAGTATTTT. V usage is TRBV29-1 and J usage is TRBJ2-3; TRBD2 matches 8 bases. Germline-derived CDR1 and CDR2 are SQVTM and ANQGSEA. The CDR3 runs to 13 residues. J gave up 4 bases and V 6 bases, and 6 bases lay outside the gene matches.

The chain links TRBV7-8 to TRBJ1-1; D gene uncertain. This CDR3 comprises 14 residues. Germline values: CDR1 SGHVS, CDR2 FQNEAQ. V shed 3 bases and J shed 0 bases, with 8 bases lying between them. The CDR3 loop is CASSFLQVNTEAFF. CDR3 DNA sequence: TGTGCCAGCAGCTTTTTGCAGGTGAACACTGAAGCTTTCTTT.

This chain joins TRBV7-2 and TRBJ1-1, with unresolved D. Germline V gene data show CDR1 as SGHTA and CDR2 as FQGNSA. Trimming cost V 1 base and J 5 bases, with 14 bases left between them. This CDR3 is 15 amino acids long. CDR3: CASSLVVSSITEAFF. In DNA form, the CDR3 reads TGTGCCAGCAGCTTAGTGGTCAGTTCGATTACTGAAGCTTTCTTT.

The sample holds one count of this clone. The rearrangement joins TRBV9 to TRBJ2-2; tentatively, D is TRBD2 (7 bases). The germline V and J ends were trimmed by 3 bases and 1 base, with 13 bases remaining between them. This CDR3 contains 16 residues. Per the germline V gene, CDR1 is SGDLS and CDR2 is YYNGEE. DNA of the CDR3: TGTGCCAGCAGCGCTCTCGGGGGGCAGAACACCGGGGAGCTGTTTTTT. Protein sequence: CASSALGGQNTGELFF.

This chain joins TRBV5-1 and TRBJ1-1; 7 bases fit TRBD1. The CDR3 consists of 14 residues. CDR1 and CDR2 (germline): SGHRS, YFSETQ. The ends lost 0 bases at V and 2 bases at J; junction bases unmatched: 1. The DNA for the CDR3 is TGCGCCAGCAGCTTGGAGGGGGCCAACACTGAAGCTTTCTTT. Protein sequence: CASSLEGANTEAFF. The full variable domain, completed using reference TRBV5-1 and TRBJ1-1, is KAGVTQTPRYLIKTRGQQVTLSCSPISGHRSVSWYQQTPGQGLQFLFEYFSETQRNKGNFPGRFSGRQFSNSRSEMNVSTLELGDSALYLCASSLEGANTEAFFGQGTRLTVV.

This rearrangement joins TRBV18 to TRBJ2-5; 8 bases agree with TRBD2. The length of the CDR3 is 13 residues. Losses at the gene ends were 8 bases for V and 4 bases for J; bases not matched to a gene: 6. CDR1 and CDR2 (germline): KGHSH, LQKENI. The CDR3, as DNA: TGTGCCAGCATTCCGGGACTAGGAGAGACCCAGTACTTC. Translation: CASIPGLGETQYF. Variable domain in full (rest from reference TRBV18 and TRBJ2-5): NAGVMQNPRHLVRRRGQEARLRCSPMKGHSHVYWYRQLPEEGLKFMVYLQKENIIDESGMPKERFSAEFPKEGPSILRIQQVVRGDSAAYFCASIPGLGETQYFGPGTRLLVL.

The CDR3 DNA sequence: TGTGCCAGCAGCTTCGGCGAGCAGTACTTC. Amino acid sequence: CASSFGEQYF. The chain joins TRBV7-2 to TRBJ2-7; no clear D. The CDR3 has 10 amino acids. Trimming shortened V by 3 bases and J by 6 bases, and 3 bases separated the two germline ends. Germline V gene sequence: CDR1 SGHTA, CDR2 FQGNSA. Full variable domain (rest looked up from reference TRBV7-2 and TRBJ2-7): GAGVSQSPSNKVTEKGKDVELRCDPISGHTALYWYRQSLGQGLEFLIYFQGNSAPDKSGLPSDRFSAERTGGSVSTLTIQRTQQEDSAVYLCASSFGEQYFGPGTRLTVT.

J is TRBJ2-7 and V is TRBV6-1; D unclear. The V end was cut by 4 bases, the J end by 2 bases, with 9 bases between. CDR1 MNHNS and CDR2 SASEGT come from the germline V gene. The CDR3 contains 13 residues. This CDR3 is CASSGSETYEQYF. CDR3 DNA: TGTGCCAGCAGTGGCTCTGAGACCTACGAGCAGTACTTC.

This chain uses TRBV19 with TRBJ1-3, with D hard to call. This CDR3 comprises 14 residues. V dropped 5 bases and J dropped 5 bases, with 13 bases sitting between them. CDR1 is LNHDA, CDR2 SQIVND, per germline (reference sequence). CDR3 nucleotide sequence: TGTGCCAGTAGTCGTTCGGCCGGGCGAAACACCATATATTTT. Translated: CASSRSAGRNTIYF.

The rearrangement joins TRBV27 to TRBJ1-1; D is undetermined. The CDR3 has 14 residues. Trimming took off 7 bases at V and 5 bases at J, with 17 bases between the two ends. Looked up from germline, CDR1 is MNHEY and CDR2 is SMNVEV (reference sequence). CDR3 sequence (DNA): TGTGCCAGCAAACTTCAAGGGCCTCGAACTGAAGCTTTCTTT. Translated, it gives CASKLQGPRTEAFF.

This clone occurred once. The CDR3 protein is CASRSPGRGNTEAFF. The CDR3 bases are TGTGCCAGCAGGTCACCGGGGCGGGGGAACACTGAAGCTTTCTTT. This sequence joins TRBV11-2 and TRBJ1-1, with D possibly being TRBD1 (5 bases). This CDR3 comprises 15 residues. Germline V lookup: CDR1 SGHAT, CDR2 FQNNGV. The V gene lost 6 bases and the J gene lost 1 base, with 15 bases spanning the gap.

The gene calls are TRBV7-2 and TRBJ2-5; D remains unclear. The germline CDR1 and CDR2 sequences are SGHTA and FQGNSA. V was pared by 2 bases and J by 5 bases, with 3 bases between. The CDR3 consists of 11 residues. CDR3 in amino acids: CASSLWETQYF. The CDR3, as DNA: TGTGCCAGCAGCTTATGGGAGACCCAGTACTTC.

In this sample, this clone turned up a few times. J is TRBJ2-5 and V is TRBV5-1, with 7 bases identical to TRBD2. From germline, CDR1 is SGHRS and CDR2 YFSETQ. The length of the CDR3 is 13 residues. The junction had 1 base not matched to a gene; V was cut back by 1 base and J by 4 bases. The CDR3 nucleotides read TGCGCCAGCAGCTTGTGGGGGGGAGAGACCCAGTACTTC. Its translation: CASSLWGGETQYF.

The CDR3 loop is CASSQGPSGGAGQETQYF. CDR3 DNA sequence: TGCGCCAGCAGCCAAGGCCCTAGCGGGGGGGCAGGTCAAGAGACCCAGTACTTC. The chain has TRBV4-1 and TRBJ2-5; the match to TRBD2 covers 12 bases. The CDR3 has 18 residues. CDR1 and CDR2 from the germline V gene are MGHRA and YSYEKL. Trimming cost V 1 base and J 2 bases; bases outside gene matches: 8.

The J gene is TRBJ1-5, the V gene TRBV30, with D perhaps matching TRBD1 (5 bases). Trimming took 3 bases from V and 0 from J, leaving 6 bases between them. From germline, CDR1 is GTSNPN and CDR2 SVGIG (reference sequence). The CDR3 is made up of 13 amino acids. The CDR3 spells CAWSRDSNQPQHF. As DNA, the CDR3 is TGTGCCTGGAGCAGGGATAGCAATCAGCCCCAGCATTTT.

The genes are TRBV5-1 and TRBJ2-5; 11 bases are a match to TRBD2. This CDR3 region has 14 residues. With 3 bases clipped from V and 3 bases from J, the junction kept 1 base outside the gene matches. Germline CDR1 and CDR2: SGHRS and YFSETQ. The CDR3 here is CASSSTSGEETQYF. CDR3 nucleotides: TGCGCCAGCAGCTCGACTAGCGGGGAAGAGACCCAGTACTTC.

A remark on this clone: Germline and junction disagree at one end, which may indicate a read error. This sequence joins TRBV6-1 and TRBJ2-3; D may be TRBD1 or TRBD2 (5 bases each). Germline V lookup: CDR1 MNHNS, CDR2 SASEGT. The CDR3 is made up of 13 amino acids. The DNA of the CDR3 is TGTGCCGGCAGCAGTCCGGGGCCAGATACGCAGTATTTT. Translating it yields CAGSSPGPDTQYF.

This chain uses TRBV14 with TRBJ1-4, with D possibly matching TRBD1 (6 bases). The CDR3 covers 20 residues. The V gene's germline CDR1 is SGHDN and CDR2 FVKESK. V was pared by 1 base and J by 0 bases, with 21 bases between. The CDR3 region is CASSQGYLTPGQSTNEKLFF. The CDR3, as DNA: TGTGCCAGCAGCCAAGGGTATCTTACCCCAGGACAGTCAACTAATGAAAAACTGTTTTTT.